This T cell receptor beta chain was captured by sequencing in a study of radiation and T cells in renal cell carcinoma. Specified time point: blood 4 weeks post-SBRT, at nephrectomy. Treatment denoted: 15 Gy SBRT to primary tumor, nephrectomy 4 weeks later. Germline CDR1 and CDR2: MDHEN and SYDVKM. V lost 5 bases, J lost 0 bases, and 8 bases lay in between. The CDR3 length is 14 residues. General study results and limits: From baseline, blood top tumor clonotypes peaked at 2 weeks post-radiation.

About this clone: Antigen unknown.

Only in-frame clones appear in the TCRdb table, and some are missing; sequencing was by immunoSEQ multiplex PCR. The repertoire consists of 140,000 to 150,000 clones, with 80% to 90% occurring once and the leading ten covering around 17%. The V gene is TRBV28, the J gene TRBJ1-5; D call uncertain. The TCR originated in a woman aged 45 to 65 with renal cell carcinoma. Sequencing used blood, obtained from a patient whose treatment included radiotherapy and nephrectomy. CDR3 sequence reads: CASSPGFSNQPQHF. CDR3 DNA sequence: TGTGCCAGCAGTCCAGGTTTTAGCAATCAGCCCCAGCATTTT.